The T cell receptor beta chain under discussion was sequenced for a study of response to subunit inactivated influenza vaccine. The CDR3 length is 15 residues. The germline V gene encodes CDR1 ENHRY and CDR2 SYGVKD. The trim removed 5 bases at V and 6 bases at J, leaving 8 bases unmatched. TCRdb re-called the RT-PCR reads with MiXCR, one entry per CDR3 protein. Of 500,000 or so distinct CDR3 sequences listed, 16% are singletons. This clonotype was counted a few times. Antigen specificity is unknown. Notes on the study in general: Authors suggested each seasonal influenza vaccination recruits few new T cells.

This TCR derives from a man aged 50-75 years who received an inactivated influenza vaccine. The sample here was CD4+ T cells sorted from PBMCs, taken 23 months after vaccination. V and J are TRBV10-3 and TRBJ2-2; 8 bases match TRBD1. The CDR3 here is CAISTGQGRAGELFF. The CDR3 DNA sequence: TGTGCCATCAGTACCGGACAGGGACGTGCCGGGGAGCTGTTTTTT.